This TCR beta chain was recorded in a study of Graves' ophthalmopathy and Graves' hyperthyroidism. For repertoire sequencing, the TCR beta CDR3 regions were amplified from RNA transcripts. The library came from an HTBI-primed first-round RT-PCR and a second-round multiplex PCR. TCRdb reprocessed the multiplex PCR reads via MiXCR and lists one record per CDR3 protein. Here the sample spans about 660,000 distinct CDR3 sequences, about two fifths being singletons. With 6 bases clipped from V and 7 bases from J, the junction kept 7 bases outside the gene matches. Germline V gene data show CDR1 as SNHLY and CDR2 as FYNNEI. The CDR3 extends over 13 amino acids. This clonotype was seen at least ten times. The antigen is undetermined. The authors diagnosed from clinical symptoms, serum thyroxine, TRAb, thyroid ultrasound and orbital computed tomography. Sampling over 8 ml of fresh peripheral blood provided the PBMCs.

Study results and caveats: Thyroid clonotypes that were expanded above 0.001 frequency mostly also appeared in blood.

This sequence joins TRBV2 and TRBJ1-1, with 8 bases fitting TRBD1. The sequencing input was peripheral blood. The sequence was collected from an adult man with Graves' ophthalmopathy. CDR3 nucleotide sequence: TGTGCCAGCAGGGGGATTGACAGGGGTGAAGCTTTCTTT. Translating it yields CASRGIDRGEAFF.